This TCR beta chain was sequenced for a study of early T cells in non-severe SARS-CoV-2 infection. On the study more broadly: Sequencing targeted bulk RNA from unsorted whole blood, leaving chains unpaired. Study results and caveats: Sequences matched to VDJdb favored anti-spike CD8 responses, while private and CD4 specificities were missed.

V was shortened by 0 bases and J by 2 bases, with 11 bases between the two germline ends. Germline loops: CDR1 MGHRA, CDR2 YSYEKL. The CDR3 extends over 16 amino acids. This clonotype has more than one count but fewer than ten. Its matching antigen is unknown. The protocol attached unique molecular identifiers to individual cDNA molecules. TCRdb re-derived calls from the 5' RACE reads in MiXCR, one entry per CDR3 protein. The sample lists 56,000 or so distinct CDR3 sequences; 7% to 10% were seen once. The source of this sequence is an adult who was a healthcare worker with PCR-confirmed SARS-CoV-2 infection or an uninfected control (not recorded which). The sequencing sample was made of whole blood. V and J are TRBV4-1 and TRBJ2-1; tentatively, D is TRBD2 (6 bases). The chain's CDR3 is CASSQDNSGAYNEQFF. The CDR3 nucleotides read TGCGCCAGCAGCCAAGATAATAGCGGAGCCTACAATGAGCAGTTCTTC.